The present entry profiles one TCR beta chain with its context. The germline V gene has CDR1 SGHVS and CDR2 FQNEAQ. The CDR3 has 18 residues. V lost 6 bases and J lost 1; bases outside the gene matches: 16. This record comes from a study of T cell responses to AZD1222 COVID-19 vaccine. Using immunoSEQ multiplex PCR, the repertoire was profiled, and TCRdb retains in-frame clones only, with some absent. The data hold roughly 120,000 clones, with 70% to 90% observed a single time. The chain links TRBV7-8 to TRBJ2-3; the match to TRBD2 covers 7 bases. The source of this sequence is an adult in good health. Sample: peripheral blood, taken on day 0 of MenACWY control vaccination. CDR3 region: CASRFYTRASGRTDTQYF. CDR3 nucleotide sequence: TGTGCCAGCAGATTTTACACCCGGGCTAGCGGACGCACAGATACGCAGTATTTT.